This T cell receptor beta chain was identified in a study of blood T cell repertoires in COVID-19. On the study more broadly: The United States, Italy and Spain supplied acute and convalescent COVID-19 samples. From T cells, B-cell-depleted T cells, or PBMCs came the material, which was cDNA or gDNA.

Germline assignment: CDR1 SQVTM and CDR2 ANQGSEA. This CDR3 is 15 amino acids long. V trimming: 7 bases; J trimming: 3 bases; junction bases outside the gene matches: 11. Study processing details: Estimates of nucleated cell counts were drawn from the amplification of reference gene primers. Sequenced by immunoSEQ multiplex PCR; TCRdb stores in-frame clones only, minus some. D and trimming were read from the DNA, whereas the V and J calls and clone size are those reported in that table. This sample has 140,000 to 150,000 clones, with 85% found just once. This clonotype was sampled from a middle-aged woman with active or convalescent COVID-19. The sample was peripheral blood. The V gene is TRBV29-1, the J gene TRBJ2-7; 11 nucleotides align to TRBD2. The CDR3 sequence: CSAVAPGTSGYEQYF. CDR3 nucleotides: TGCAGCGCCGTAGCCCCAGGGACTAGCGGCTACGAGCAGTACTTC.